This TCR beta chain was observed in a study of blood T cell repertoires in COVID-19. In the study overall: Sites across the United States, Italy and Spain contributed samples from acute and convalescent COVID-19.

Those enrolled, adults aged roughly 18 to 100 years, came from fewer than 25 US areas. The protocol was immunoSEQ multiplex PCR, while the TCRdb copy is restricted to in-frame clones and leaves out a portion. The profile shows approximately 480,000 clones, about nine tenths of them singletons. This clone was picked up one time. The length of the CDR3 is 16 residues. Germline values: CDR1 ENHRY, CDR2 SYGVKD. Trimming took 5 bases from V and 6 from J; bases not matched to a gene: 13. The sequenced sample was PBMCs or T cells enriched from blood (not recorded which). The clonotype originates from a woman aged 18-30 years who had recovered from COVID-19. The chain links TRBV10-3 to TRBJ1-2; 9 nucleotides match TRBD1. The CDR3 DNA sequence: TGTGCCATCAGTCAGGTGGGGACAGGGAGCGGTGATGGCTACACCTTC. It translates to CAISQVGTGSGDGYTF.